This entry concerns a single T cell receptor (beta chain). Its antigen remains unknown. This specimen belongs to a study of T cell responses to AZD1222 COVID-19 vaccine. Study results and caveats: The sample set comprised mostly white British donors with more females, and clonal diversity was possibly underestimated. With two AZD1222 doses given, Spike-specific TCR breadth and depth both rose. Seropositive at baseline were only a handful of AZD1222 recipients.

Profiling relied on immunoSEQ multiplex PCR, and the TCRdb table lists in-frame clones only, not all of them. The table has tens of thousands of clones, around 86% seen once; the top ten hold less than 25%. This TCR was sampled from an adult in good health. Sequencing was performed on peripheral blood, taken on day 0 of AZD1222 vaccination.

The CDR3 loop is CASSQGVGGRNTEAFF. The CDR3 bases are TGCGCCAGCAGCCAAGGGGTAGGGGGCCGGAACACTGAAGCTTTCTTT. The rearrangement links TRBV4-1 to TRBJ1-1, with 7 bases that match TRBD1. The germline V gene encodes CDR1 MGHRA and CDR2 YSYEKL. Losses at the gene ends were 1 base for V and 1 base for J; bases not matched to a gene: 6. This CDR3 is built from 16 residues.